The clone carrying this T cell receptor beta chain was seen at least ten times. Its antigen is still unknown. These data belong to a study of Graves' ophthalmopathy and Graves' hyperthyroidism. The sequenced template was RNA, covering the TCR beta CDR3 region. HTBI primers served in a first-round RT-PCR, which a second-round multiplex PCR followed. TCRdb fed the multiplex PCR reads into MiXCR, producing one record per CDR3 protein. The sample consists of some 520,000 distinct CDR3 sequences, approximately 14% of them appearing once. Patients with other autoimmune diseases, uncontrolled infections, pregnancy or lactation were excluded. Diagnosis was based on clinical symptoms, serum thyroxine, TRAb, thyroid ultrasound and orbital computed tomography. The PBMCs were taken from approximately 9.7 ml of fresh peripheral blood. General study findings and limits: It was with 65% to 71% sensitivity and under 85% specificity that the model predicted ophthalmopathy progression.

This clonotype was obtained from a woman in her twenties or thirties with Graves' ophthalmopathy. The material sequenced was blood.

The chain's CDR3 is CASHTSTYGYTF. CDR3 in DNA: TGTGCCAGCCATACCAGCACCTATGGCTACACCTTC. The chain recombines TRBV6-1 with TRBJ1-2, with D unresolved. CDR1 MNHNS and CDR2 SASEGT come from the germline V gene. The CDR3 has 12 residues. V was cut by 8 bases and J by 4 bases, with 11 bases left in between.